These 14 T cell receptor beta chains were all obtained from the same sample, sequenced in a study of T-cell memory formation after mild COVID-19. TCRdb called the 5' RACE reads again in MiXCR, with one record for every CDR3 protein. The top ten hold 12% of the sample, which has 450,000 to 650,000 distinct CDR3 sequences, under 20% seen once. The sequenced sample consisted of PBMCs or a T cell subset sorted from them (not recorded which). The receptors originated from an adult woman who had mild COVID-19 (a few samples of this study predate the infection). Cell type and time point are not known.

The V call is TRBV6-6, the J call TRBJ1-2; D might be TRBD1 (5 bases). Germline V CDR1 and CDR2: MNHNY, SVGAGI (reference sequence). This CDR3 has 16 amino acids. The germline V and J ends were trimmed by 6 bases and 2 bases, with 19 bases remaining between them. CDR3 in DNA: TGTGCCAGCAGCCGCGCGGCGGGACCCAGCAACTATGGCTACACCTTC. Its translation: CASSRAAGPSNYGYTF.

This clonotype was counted at least ten times. The chain links TRBV29-1 to TRBJ2-7; 8 positions match TRBD1. This CDR3 comprises 12 residues. The germline V gene has CDR1 SQVTM and CDR2 ANQGSEA. V lost 4 bases and J lost 2; bases outside the gene matches: 1. For the CDR3, the DNA is TGCAGCGTTGGGACAGGGACCTACGAGCAGTACTTC. It codes for CSVGTGTYEQYF.

This clonotype was counted a few times. This chain uses TRBV24-1 with TRBJ2-1; TRBD1 matches at 8 bases. Per germline, CDR1 KGHDR and CDR2 SFDVKD. The junction had 7 bases not matched to a gene; V was cut back by 4 bases and J by 3 bases. The CDR3 has 16 amino acids. CDR3 coding DNA: TGTGCCACCAGTGACTTCCAGGGGGCCAGCTACAATGAGCAGTTCTTC. This encodes CATSDFQGASYNEQFF.

This clonotype was counted only a few times. CDR3: CASSSAGAINYGYTF. The CDR3, as DNA: TGTGCCAGTAGCTCCGCGGGCGCGATTAACTATGGCTACACCTTC. J is TRBJ1-2 and V is TRBV19; no clear D gene. In germline, CDR1 is LNHDA, CDR2 SQIVND (reference sequence). Trimming stripped 6 bases from V and 1 base from J, with 15 bases between. The CDR3 has 15 amino acids.

The CDR3 sequence is CASSQGGAPDTQYF. CDR3 DNA sequence: TGTGCCAGCAGCCAAGGGGGGGCCCCAGATACGCAGTATTTT. This chain uses TRBV14 with TRBJ2-3, with D perhaps TRBD1 or TRBD2 (6 bases each). Trimming shortened V by 1 base and J by 4 bases, and 9 bases separated the two germline ends. There are 14 residues in the CDR3. Germline V gives CDR1 SGHDN, CDR2 FVKESK.

This clonotype was counted a few times. CDR3 residues: CASSLRSRPMNTEAFF. For the CDR3, the DNA is TGTGCCAGCAGCTTAAGATCAAGACCCATGAACACTGAAGCTTTCTTT. The chain carries TRBV7-2 and TRBJ1-1; no definite D call. Germline CDR1 and CDR2: SGHTA and FQGNSA. This CDR3 is 16 amino acids long. V dropped 2 bases and J dropped 0 bases, with 13 bases sitting between them.

The sample holds a few counts of this clonotype. The chain couples TRBV6-6 to TRBJ1-4; D is undetermined. Germline values: CDR1 MNHNY, CDR2 SVGAGI (reference sequence). The CDR3 runs to 15 residues. Trimming took off 4 bases at V and 7 bases at J, with 16 bases between the two ends. The CDR3 loop reads CASSSTRSGLEKLFF. The CDR3 DNA reads TGTGCCAGCAGTTCTACACGATCTGGTCTTGAAAAACTGTTTTTT.

This clonotype was counted between two and nine times. The rearrangement links TRBV4-1 to TRBJ2-5, with 7 bases fitting TRBD1. Looked up from germline, CDR1 is MGHRA and CDR2 is YSYEKL. This CDR3 contains 15 residues. Unmatched junction bases numbered 7, after V lost 2 bases and J lost 4 bases. The DNA for the CDR3 is TGCGCCAGCAGCCAAACACAGGGGAGAGGAGAGACCCAGTACTTC. It encodes CASSQTQGRGETQYF.

This chain joins TRBV7-2 and TRBJ1-1; 8 bases align to TRBD1. Trimming took 5 bases from V and 1 from J; bases not matched to a gene: 6. CDR1 and CDR2 from the germline V gene are SGHTA and FQGNSA. The CDR3 extends over 15 amino acids. In DNA, the CDR3 is TGTGCCAGCAGCCCGCCGGACAGGGAGAACACTGAAGCTTTCTTT. The encoded protein is CASSPPDRENTEAFF.

The J gene is TRBJ2-1, the V gene TRBV2, with TRBD2 identical over 12 bases. The V segment lost 5 bases and the J segment 9 bases; nucleotides outside the gene matches: 8. The CDR3 is 15 amino acids. Germline assignment: CDR1 SNHLY and CDR2 FYNNEI. The CDR3 reads CASSSTSGGMGEQFF. As DNA, the CDR3 is TGTGCCAGCAGTTCCACTAGCGGGGGGATGGGTGAGCAGTTCTTC.

The CDR3 loop reads CASSLPYRGDTEAFF. The CDR3 DNA is TGTGCCAGCAGCCTCCCTTACAGGGGGGACACTGAAGCTTTCTTT. J is TRBJ1-1 and V is TRBV11-2, with 8 positions matching TRBD1. CDR3 length: 15 residues. V shed 5 bases, J shed 3 bases, and the junction held 8 bases outside the gene matches. The germline gives CDR1 SGHAT, CDR2 FQNNGV.

V usage is TRBV12-3 or TRBV12-4 and J usage is TRBJ2-1; 13 nucleotides match TRBD2. V dropped 4 bases and J dropped 9; count of bases not matched to a gene: 9. The CDR3 spans 16 residues. The DNA of the CDR3 is TGTGCCAGCAGTTCCCGGGGAGGGACTAGCGGGACTGAGCAGTTCTTC. Translated, it gives CASSSRGGTSGTEQFF.

The rearrangement joins TRBV25-1 to TRBJ1-4; tentative D call: TRBD1 (5 bases). V gave up 6 bases and J gave up 7 bases, with 12 bases separating them. From germline, CDR1 is MGHDK and CDR2 SYGVNS. The CDR3 loop spans 13 amino acids. CDR3 protein: CASRRDEGEKLFF. The CDR3 DNA sequence: TGTGCCAGCAGGAGGGACGAGGGTGAAAAACTGTTTTTT.

This clonotype has a handful of counts. The chain employs TRBV7-8 and TRBJ2-1; D uncertain. The CDR3 covers 13 residues. From germline, CDR1 is SGHVS and CDR2 FQNEAQ. Trimming took 6 bases from V and 0 from J, leaving 6 bases between them. This CDR3 reads CASSGLSYNEQFF. The DNA of the CDR3 is TGTGCCAGCAGTGGCCTCTCCTACAATGAGCAGTTCTTC.